This TCR beta chain is from a study of T-cell reconstitution after alpha-beta-depleted transplantation in children. Study findings and constraints: When one year had passed after transplant, most T-cell counts and diversity came from newly produced T cells. Recipient T cells and thymic progenitors that survived gave rise to the high TCRbeta diversity observed at day 60 in some patients. Several hundred graft clones that had expanded were reportedly the source of alpha-beta T cells about two months after transplant.

The TCRbeta library incorporated unique molecular identifiers. From the PCR reads, TCRdb called clonotypes with MiXCR, one entry per CDR3 protein. The data hold around 270,000 distinct CDR3 sequences, with over 7% observed a single time. The CDR3 has 14 residues. In germline, CDR1 is LGHNA, CDR2 YNFKEQ. Trimming removed 4 bases at V and 5 bases at J, with 15 bases between. This clonotype was observed at least ten times. Antigen: not known. The rearrangement uses TRBV4-2 and TRBJ2-7, with TRBD1 as a possible D gene (6 bases). The specimen comprised peripheral blood, sampled 360 days after TCRalphabeta/CD19-depleted stem cell transplant. This receptor was taken from a female patient younger than 10 who had a stem cell transplant for Fanconi anemia, so the T cells may come from the graft donor. This CDR3 is CASSRDTGRDEQYF. CDR3 DNA: TGTGCCAGCAGCCGGGACACAGGGCGCGACGAGCAGTACTTC.